These 3 T cell receptor beta chains were all obtained from the same sample, sequenced in a study of T cells in localized non-small cell lung cancer. TCRdb keeps only in-frame clones here, not all; method: immunoSEQ multiplex PCR. The sample holds about 1,100 clones; roughly a quarter are singletons and the top ten take just under 20%. The specimen was normal lung tissue next to the tumor, collected before any cancer treatment. The receptors were gathered from a male donor older than 55 with stage I lung adenocarcinoma.

This clone showed up just a few times. V gene TRBV9 combines with J gene TRBJ1-1, with D possibly being TRBD1 (5 bases). Trimming removed 7 bases from V and 0 bases from J, with 13 bases in between. Germline assignment: CDR1 SGDLS and CDR2 YYNGEE. The CDR3 consists of 14 residues. The chain's CDR3 is CASAATGMNTEAFF. Here the CDR3 DNA reads TGTGCCAGCGCTGCCACAGGAATGAACACTGAAGCTTTCTTT.

This clone was detected only a few times. J is TRBJ2-7 and V is TRBV5-1; D perhaps matches TRBD1 (5 bases). The V and J ends lost 4 bases and 1 base respectively, with 15 bases between them. CDR1 SGHRS and CDR2 YFSETQ come from the germline V gene. CDR3 length: 15 residues. CDR3 sequence: CASSAGHAVSYEQYF. The CDR3 DNA sequence: TGCGCCAGCAGCGCAGGACACGCGGTGTCCTACGAGCAGTACTTC.

This chain uses TRBV9 with TRBJ2-1; 10 positions match TRBD1. The germline gives CDR1 SGDLS, CDR2 YYNGEE. The J segment lost 15 bases and the V segment lost 5 bases, leaving 8 bases of the junction unmatched. This CDR3 region has 12 residues. CDR3 protein: CASSGTGAPPFF. In nucleotides, the CDR3 is TGTGCCAGCAGTGGGACAGGGGCCCCGCCGTTCTTC.